The clone carrying this T cell receptor beta chain was observed many times. Its antigen is not known. CDR1 SGHAT and CDR2 FQNNGV come from the germline V gene. Losses at the gene ends were 5 bases for V and 9 bases for J; bases not matched to a gene: 21. The CDR3 is made up of 17 amino acids. Unique molecular identifiers tagged the TCRbeta library. TCRdb reprocessed the PCR reads with MiXCR, giving one entry per CDR3 protein. The sample comprises about 230,000 distinct CDR3 sequences, roughly a tenth of which are singletons, and about 28% rests with the top ten. The sample is drawn from a study of T-cell reconstitution after alpha-beta-depleted transplantation in children. Broader study findings: Several hundred rapidly expanded clones from non-depleted graft cells reportedly supplied alpha-beta T cells about two months post-transplant. Diversity of TCRbeta at day 60 was high in some patients, arising from surviving recipient T cells and thymic progenitors.

The receptor's source is a child under two years old with acute myeloid leukemia, due to receive a stem cell transplant. The chain combines TRBV11-2 with TRBJ2-5, with 7 bases that match TRBD1. The sample was PBMCs, taken before TCRalphabeta/CD19-depleted stem cell transplant. CDR3 amino acids: CASSTPMTGTQETSQYF. CDR3 nucleotides: TGTGCCAGCAGCACGCCGATGACAGGGACCCAAGAGACCTCCCAGTACTTC.